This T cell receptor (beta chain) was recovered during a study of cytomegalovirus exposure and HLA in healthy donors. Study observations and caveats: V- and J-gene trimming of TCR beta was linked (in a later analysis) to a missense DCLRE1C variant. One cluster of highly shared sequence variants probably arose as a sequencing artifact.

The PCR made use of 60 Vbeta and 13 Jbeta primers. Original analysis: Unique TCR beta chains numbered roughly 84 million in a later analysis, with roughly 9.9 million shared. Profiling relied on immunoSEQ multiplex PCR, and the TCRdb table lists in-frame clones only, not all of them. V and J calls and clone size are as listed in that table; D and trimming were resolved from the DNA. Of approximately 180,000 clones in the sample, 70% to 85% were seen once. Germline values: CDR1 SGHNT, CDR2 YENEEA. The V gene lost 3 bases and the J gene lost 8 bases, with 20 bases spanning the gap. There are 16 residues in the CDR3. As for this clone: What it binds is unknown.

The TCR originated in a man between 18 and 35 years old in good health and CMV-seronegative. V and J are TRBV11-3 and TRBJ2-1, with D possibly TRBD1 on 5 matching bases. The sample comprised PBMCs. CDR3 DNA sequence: TGTGCCAGCAGCTTTCTCCCCCAGATAGCCAGGGATGAGCAGTTCTTC. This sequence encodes CASSFLPQIARDEQFF.